This T cell receptor (beta chain) was sequenced during a study of blood T cell repertoires in COVID-19 (dated by TCRdb to the early 2020s). General notes on the study: Samples covering the acute and convalescent phases of COVID-19 were provided by collaborators in the United States, Italy and Spain. The material from the prospective study consisted of cDNA or gDNA derived from T cells, B-cell-depleted T cells, or PBMCs. Deeply sampled blood TCRbeta repertoires from subjects exposed to, actively infected with, or recovered from COVID-19 were included in the dataset. A freely available public database, intended as a resource for researchers studying the immune response to SARS-CoV-2, is where the repertoires were released. The samples were drawn from two sources: the first 160 participants of the ongoing ImmuneRACE study, and fewer than 1,500 subjects contributed by 6 global collaborators. The sample metadata nearly always contained a de-identified subject ID, COVID-19 status, age in years and sex. Where HLA class I and class II types were available, the types were taken from metadata supplied by the sample provider, not from assay-based typing.

TCRbeta CDR3 regions were amplified from genomic DNA using the immunoSEQ Assay, a bias-controlled multiplex PCR. Per the original workflow: Nucleated cell counts per sample were estimated from amplification of reference gene primers within the assay. To quantify the absolute abundance of each unique TCRbeta CDR3 rearrangement, sequence reads were collapsed and filtered. Productive Simpson clonality was computed per sample as the square root of Simpson's diversity index over productive rearrangements. Here the immuneACCESS table is served through TCRdb, limited to in-frame sequences with V and J called. Missing clones are a known gap in these copies; in checked studies unresolved V genes cover under half, and the rest lacks a known reason. V, J and clone size derive from that table, while D and trimming were established from the DNA sequence. The sample table lists under 350,000 clones, 80% to 90% of them with a count of one. The top ten clones comprise about 4% of the sample.

Notes on this clone: Its antigen is currently not known. Base qualities are not recorded, but no much larger clone differs from it by a single base.

Participants in the prospective study were enrolled through a virtual design, were aged 18 to 89 years, and lived in roughly 26 United States geographic areas. In the prospective study, cohorts were assigned on the basis of participant-reported clinical history obtained from a screening survey and a study questionnaire. In the prospective study, mobile phlebotomists collected whole blood, serum and a nasopharyngeal or oropharyngeal swab from each participant. Additional blood draws and questionnaires over a 2-month period could optionally be provided by prospective study participants. Prospective study blood samples were shipped either frozen or at room temperature before DNA extraction. The investigation overall reported the following: How much clinical and demographic metadata was included differed by source and by participant, and the metadata was provided uncurated.

Trimming takes 7 bases from V and 2 bases from J, and the germline ends sit 14 bases apart. According to the germline V gene, CDR1 reads SGHVS and CDR2 reads FQNEAQ. The CDR3 spans 14 residues, from the cysteine through the phenylalanine. Here the CDR3 DNA is all that survives: 42 bases in frame from base 1. The sequencing input was PBMCs or T cells enriched from blood (not recorded which). This receptor was obtained from a woman aged 40-49 years with acute COVID-19. This receptor chain uses TRBV7-8 and TRBJ1-2, with TRBD1 as a weak D call on 5 bases. The nucleotides are TGTGCCAGCACCCAGATGACAGCGAACTATGGCTACACCTTC. Translation gives CASTQMTANYGYTF.